This T cell receptor beta chain was obtained from a study of cytomegalovirus exposure and HLA in healthy donors. Study summary: Within an early data release were about 85 million unique TCRs drawn from HLA-typed donors. For the approximately 400 genotyped donors, more than 80% fell within the Caucasian-associated ancestry cluster.

Study-wide findings and caveats: Certain sequence variants were highly shared and formed a cluster, and this cluster was likely a sequencing artifact.

Concerning this clone: Its specificity is not known.

PCR employed 60 Vbeta and 13 Jbeta primers. TCRdb's copy holds only in-frame clones and misses some; the assay was immunoSEQ multiplex PCR. The sample shows around 130,000 clones, roughly 79% of them seen only once. Trimming shortened V by 3 bases and J by 6 bases, and 11 bases separated the two germline ends. Germline CDR1 SQVTM, CDR2 ANQGSEA. The CDR3 has 12 residues. Healthy bone marrow donors supplied every sample. The receptor was derived from a woman between 18 and 29 years old in good health and CMV-seronegative. The J gene is TRBJ1-2, the V gene TRBV29-1; D possibly corresponds to TRBD1 (5 bases). The specimen sequenced was PBMCs. The CDR3 region has the DNA TGCAGCGTTGAGGGGACTACCCATGGCTACACCTTC. Its protein product is CSVEGTTHGYTF.